What follows are 17 T cell receptor beta chains derived from one specimen sequenced in a study of blood T cell repertoires in COVID-19. Assay used: immunoSEQ multiplex PCR; TCRdb lists only in-frame clones, some missing. The table has around 25,000 clones, roughly 79% seen once. Input material: peripheral blood. Every receptor here comes from a man between 70 and 80 years old with acute or convalescent COVID-19.

The CDR3 DNA reads TGCAGTGCTAGTCAGCCGGGACAGGAATACAATGAGCAGTTCTTC. As protein: CSASQPGQEYNEQFF. J is TRBJ2-1 and V is TRBV20-1; 8 nucleotides line up with TRBD1. The CDR3 runs 15 residues. The germline V gene has CDR1 DFQATT and CDR2 SNEGSKA (reference sequence). Trimming took 3 bases from V and 4 from J; bases not matched to a gene: 8.

The chain combines TRBV10-3 with TRBJ2-1; TRBD2 aligns across 11 bases. Per germline, CDR1 ENHRY and CDR2 SYGVKD. The CDR3 spans 17 residues. With V trimmed by 8 bases and J by 6 bases, 15 bases remained unmatched. The CDR3 DNA follows: TGTGCCATCGGAGATAGCGGGAGGGGAGGGGGGAGCAATGAGCAGTTCTTC. Residues: CAIGDSGRGGGSNEQFF.

This clone was observed once. The V and J genes are TRBV5-1 and TRBJ2-6, with D maybe TRBD1 (6 bases). Germline CDR1 is SGHRS and CDR2 is YFSETQ. This CDR3 has 14 residues. V was trimmed by 4 bases and J by 4 bases, leaving 9 bases between them. CDR3 sequence: CASSRGQGANVLTF. CDR3 in DNA: TGCGCCAGCAGCCGTGGACAGGGGGCCAACGTCCTGACTTTC.

The rearrangement links TRBV7-2 to TRBJ1-3; D not resolved. Trimming removed 2 bases from V and 0 bases from J, with 8 bases in between. Germline V gene sequence: CDR1 SGHTA, CDR2 FQGNSA. The CDR3 loop spans 15 amino acids. The CDR3 is CASSLSRSSGNTIYF. For the CDR3, the DNA is TGTGCCAGCAGCTTATCTCGGAGCTCTGGAAACACCATATATTTT.

This chain uses TRBV30 with TRBJ1-2; 9 bases fit TRBD1. V lost 4 bases to trimming and J lost 0 bases; unmatched junction nucleotides: 15. Germline CDR1 and CDR2: GTSNPN and SVGIG (reference sequence). The CDR3 is 18 residues long. CDR3 sequence: CAWIIPGQGLLANYGYTF. In DNA, the CDR3 is TGTGCCTGGATTATACCGGGACAGGGCCTCTTAGCTAACTATGGCTACACCTTC. Full variable domain (rest looked up from reference TRBV30 and TRBJ1-2): SQTIHQWPATLVQPVGSPLSLECTVEGTSNPNLYWYRQAAGRGLQLLFYSVGIGQISSEVPQNLSASRPQDRQFILSSKKLLLSDSGFYLCAWIIPGQGLLANYGYTFGSGTRLTVV.

The chain joins TRBV10-3 to TRBJ2-3, with 9 bases identical to TRBD2. The CDR3 is made up of 13 amino acids. CDR1 is ENHRY and CDR2 is SYGVKD in the germline V gene. The V gene end was trimmed by 8 bases and the J gene end by 4 bases; junction bases not matched to a gene: 4. CDR3 in DNA: TGTGCCATCGGAAGCGGGAGGCCAGATACGCAGTATTTT. Translation: CAIGSGRPDTQYF.

The chain employs TRBV7-8 and TRBJ2-7; 7 positions match TRBD1. The CDR3 is 14 amino acids. CDR1 and CDR2 (germline): SGHVS, FQNEAQ. Losses at the gene ends were 5 bases for V and 7 bases for J; bases not matched to a gene: 11. The CDR3 sequence: CASSAYRQGGEQYF. The CDR3 coding sequence is TGTGCCAGCAGCGCATATCGACAGGGCGGGGAGCAGTACTTC.

The chain employs TRBV7-6 and TRBJ2-3, with 11 bases lining up with TRBD2. Germline values: CDR1 SGHVS, CDR2 FNYEAQ. The CDR3 extends over 16 amino acids. Trimming at V came to 4 bases and at J to 3 bases, leaving 6 bases not matched to a gene. The CDR3: CASSSLAGGLTDTQYF. In DNA, the CDR3 is TGTGCCAGCAGCTCATTAGCGGGAGGGCTAACAGATACGCAGTATTTT.

The rearrangement links TRBV6-5 to TRBJ2-3; D call uncertain. Germline V CDR1 and CDR2: MNHEY, SVGAGI. This CDR3 region has 12 residues. V lost 6 bases and J lost 1, with 5 bases in between. For the CDR3, the DNA is TGTGCCAGCAGCCTAGGCACAGATACGCAGTATTTT. Translation: CASSLGTDTQYF.

Points on this clone: The junction departs from germline at one end; a sequencing error may be responsible. J is TRBJ1-1 and V is TRBV7-7; D may be TRBD1 (6 bases). Per germline, CDR1 SSHAT and CDR2 FNYEAQ (reference sequence). The CDR3 covers 13 residues. The CDR3 reads CASSLGQNTEAFF. The CDR3 DNA is TGTGCTAGCAGCTTGGGACAGAACACTGAAGCTTTCTTT.

The CDR3 coding sequence is TGTGCCAGCAGCTTGGCTTCAGGGGGTAAAGAGCAGTACTTC. It is translated as CASSLASGGKEQYF. The J gene is TRBJ2-7, the V gene TRBV5-4; 7 bases map to TRBD1. Per the germline V gene, CDR1 is SGHNT and CDR2 is YYREEE (reference sequence). The length of the CDR3 is 14 residues. With V trimmed by 0 bases and J by 7 bases, 7 bases remained unmatched.

The chain combines TRBV10-2 with TRBJ1-2; 12 bases map to TRBD1. The trim removed 7 bases at V and 7 bases at J, leaving 7 bases unmatched. The CDR3 has 14 amino acids. Germline-derived CDR1 and CDR2 are WSHSY and SAAADI. The CDR3 region is CASNTGQGASGYTF. The CDR3 region has the DNA TGCGCCAGCAATACGGGACAGGGGGCCTCTGGCTACACCTTC.

This clone was detected only a few times. The chain couples TRBV3-1 (or the pseudogene TRBV3-2) to TRBJ1-1; tentative D call: TRBD1 (5 bases). V was shortened by 4 bases and J by 2 bases, with 14 bases between the two germline ends. This CDR3 is built from 15 residues. Germline V gene data show CDR1 as LGHDT and CDR2 as YNNKEL (reference sequence). The CDR3 DNA is TGTGCCAGCAGCCCTGCCACCCAGGGAAACACTGAAGCTTTCTTT. It codes for CASSPATQGNTEAFF.

This chain connects TRBV21-1 to TRBJ2-7; TRBD1 was called by the table and not checked on the DNA. TRBV21-1 is noted as a pseudogene. The CDR3 is 16 amino acids. The CDR3 protein is CASSKTRDRSSYEQYF. CDR3 in DNA: TGTGCCAGCAGCAAAACGAGGGACAGAAGCTCCTACGAGCAGTACTTC.

The gene calls are TRBV6-5 and TRBJ1-1; D is unclear. Germline-derived CDR1 and CDR2 are MNHEY and SVGAGI. This CDR3 comprises 12 residues. Deletions cut 5 bases from V and 4 bases from J, with 8 bases between. The CDR3 DNA sequence: TGTGCCAGCAGTAGGACTGGCACTGAAGCTTTCTTT. Protein: CASSRTGTEAFF.

The gene calls are TRBV24-1 and TRBJ1-2; D unclear. The CDR3 contains 13 residues. Germline loops: CDR1 KGHDR, CDR2 SFDVKD. Trimming left V 12 bases short and J 8 bases short, with 21 bases between. CDR3 bases: TGTGCCTCCGAGGAACATTCTATGAGGGGCTACACCTTC. This sequence encodes CASEEHSMRGYTF.

This chain uses TRBV5-4 with TRBJ1-2; the D is unclear. Trimming shortened V by 0 bases and J by 0 bases, and 6 bases separated the two germline ends. Per the germline V gene, CDR1 is SGHNT and CDR2 is YYREEE (reference sequence). This CDR3 contains 14 residues. The CDR3 reads CASSLVGANYGYTF. The CDR3 DNA is TGTGCCAGCAGCTTGGTCGGGGCTAACTATGGCTACACCTTC.